These T cell receptor beta chains were read from a single sample in a study of cytomegalovirus exposure and HLA in healthy donors. Sequencing was performed with immunoSEQ multiplex PCR; in TCRdb, only in-frame clones are kept and a portion is missing. Of over 150,000 clones listed, under 80% are singletons. Sequenced input: PBMCs. All receptors come from a man aged 25-45 years in good health and CMV-seronegative. The CDR3 runs from the conserved cysteine through the conserved F or W. The order of the fields is J gene, clone size, V gene, D gene, CDR3 protein, CDR3 DNA. A D gene is named only where the DNA matches it firmly. Expanded clones are given a class, and other clones once, few, many or no size at all.

TRBJ1-2 | . | TRBV25-1 | . | CASSGEGLGYGYTF | TGTGCCAGCTCGGGGGAAGGGTTGGGCTATGGCTACACCTTC
TRBJ2-3 | . | TRBV29-1 | TRBD1 | CSVEDPTGVGHDTQYF | TGCAGCGTTGAAGACCCAACAGGGGTAGGCCACGATACGCAGTATTTT
TRBJ2-7 | . | TRBV27 | . | CASSPVPPYEQYF | TGTGCCAGCAGTCCCGTCCCTCCCTACGAGCAGTACTTC
TRBJ1-2 | . | TRBV9 | . | CASSVGPEGGYTF | TGTGCCAGCAGCGTAGGCCCGGAGGGAGGCTACACCTTC
TRBJ2-7 | . | TRBV5-1 | . | CASSPLYEQYF | TGCGCCAGCAGCCCCCTCTACGAGCAGTACTTC
TRBJ2-7 | . | TRBV5-5 | TRBD1 | CASSRPGQGYEQYF | TGTGCCAGCAGCCGGCCGGGACAGGGTTACGAGCAGTACTTC
TRBJ1-2 | . | TRBV2 | TRBD1 | CASSEGQGYGYGYTF | TGTGCCAGCAGTGAGGGACAGGGGTACGGATATGGCTACACCTTC
TRBJ2-7 | few | TRBV6-6 | . | CASSSTITPPEGQYF | TGTGCCAGCAGCTCTACAATTACTCCGCCGGAGGGGCAGTACTTC
TRBJ2-5 | . | TRBV2 | . | CASSEKEYGGETQYF | TGTGCCAGCAGTGAAAAGGAGTACGGGGGAGAGACCCAGTACTTC
TRBJ2-1 | once | TRBV9 | TRBD2 | CASSVGSGGAREQFF | TGTGCCAGCAGCGTAGGTAGCGGGGGGGCCAGGGAGCAGTTCTTC
TRBJ2-5 | once | TRBV6-5 | TRBD1 | CASTRDSQETQYF | TGTGCCAGCACTAGGGACAGCCAAGAGACCCAGTACTTC
TRBJ2-1 | . | TRBV14 | . | CASSRQGSNEQFF | TGTGCCAGCAGCCGGCAGGGGAGCAATGAGCAGTTCTTC
TRBJ1-1 | . | TRBV28 | . | CASSSVITGTNTEAFF | TGTGCCAGCAGTTCGGTAATTACAGGGACGAACACTGAAGCTTTCTTT
TRBJ1-1 | . | TRBV5-1 | . | CASSQQNVAGLTETEAFF | TGCGCCAGCAGCCAACAGAACGTGGCAGGGCTAACGGAGACTGAAGCTTTCTTT
TRBJ2-1 | once | TRBV19 | . | CASSIKGNEQFF | TGTGCCAGTAGTATAAAGGGGAATGAGCAGTTCTTC
TRBJ2-1 | . | TRBV29-1 | . | CSVEGGYEQFF | TGCAGCGTTGAAGGAGGGTATGAGCAGTTCTTC
TRBJ1-4 | . | TRBV2 | . | CASRDGRKLFF | TGTGCCAGCAGGGATGGGAGAAAACTGTTTTTT
TRBJ1-3 | . | TRBV6-1 | TRBD1 | CASSEGDRTSGNTIYF | TGTGCCAGCAGTGAGGGGGACAGGACCTCTGGAAACACCATATATTTT
TRBJ2-1 | . | TRBV6-1 | . | CASSEAEQFF | TGTGCCAGCAGTGAGGCTGAGCAGTTCTTC
TRBJ2-5 | . | TRBV5-1 | . | CASNGEKGGPETQYF | TGCGCCAGCAACGGGGAGAAGGGTGGTCCAGAGACCCAGTACTTC
TRBJ1-1 | few | TRBV28 | . | CASSLNPGEAFF | TGTGCCAGCAGCCTTAACCCCGGGGAAGCTTTCTTT
TRBJ2-1 | . | TRBV29-1 | TRBD2 | CSVAPGTSGRYNEQFF | TGCAGCGTTGCTCCGGGGACTAGCGGGCGCTACAATGAGCAGTTCTTC
TRBJ1-6 | . | TRBV6-5 | TRBD1 | CASSLDRGNSPLHF | TGTGCCAGCAGTCTGGACAGGGGAAATTCACCCCTCCACTTT